These 13 T cell receptor beta chains were all obtained from the same sample, sequenced in a study of cytomegalovirus exposure and HLA in healthy donors. PCR used 60 Vbeta primers and 13 Jbeta primers. Libraries were prepared by immunoSEQ multiplex PCR; TCRdb keeps only in-frame clonotypes and omits some of them. This sample lists roughly 100,000 clones; its ten largest clones have about 3.2%. Source material: PBMCs. Receptor source: a man in his forties in good health and CMV-seronegative.

The chain uses TRBV6-6 and TRBJ1-3; D is uncertain. Germline V gene data show CDR1 as MNHNY and CDR2 as SVGAGI (reference sequence). Trimming stripped 10 bases from V and 6 bases from J, with 13 bases between. There are 12 residues in the CDR3. DNA for the CDR3: TGTGCCACCCAGTTGGGCTTAAACACCATATATTTT. As protein: CATQLGLNTIYF.

The chain has TRBV29-1 and TRBJ1-3; TRBD1 is a possible D gene (5 bases). Germline CDR1 is SQVTM and CDR2 is ANQGSEA. CDR3 length: 14 amino acids. Deletions cut 6 bases from V and 0 bases from J, with 12 bases between. CDR3 bases: TGCAGCGTGATGACAGCCTTCTCTGGAAACACCATATATTTT. It yields the protein CSVMTAFSGNTIYF.

The gene calls are TRBV5-8 and TRBJ2-1; perhaps TRBD2 as D (5 bases). Trimming took 2 bases from V and 4 from J, leaving 10 bases between them. Germline V gene data show CDR1 as SGHTS and CDR2 as YDEGEE. CDR3 length equals 14 residues. CDR3 region: CASSFRGRYNEQFF. The DNA of the CDR3 is TGTGCCAGCAGCTTTCGAGGGCGGTACAATGAGCAGTTCTTC.

The rearrangement links TRBV6-1 to TRBJ2-5; 9 nucleotides agree with TRBD1. There are 15 residues in the CDR3. Germline CDR1 MNHNS, CDR2 SASEGT. V dropped 2 bases and J dropped 4; count of bases not matched to a gene: 5. The DNA of the CDR3 is TGTGCCAGCAGTGAAACAGGGGGCTGGGGAGAGACCCAGTACTTC. Residues: CASSETGGWGETQYF.

V gene TRBV6-1 combines with J gene TRBJ2-1, with 7 bases identical to TRBD1. This CDR3 region has 13 residues. The junction had 6 bases not matched to a gene; V was cut back by 9 bases and J by 4 bases. Per the germline V gene, CDR1 is MNHNS and CDR2 is SASEGT. The chain's CDR3 is CASLGQIYNEQFF. The CDR3 nucleotides are TGTGCCAGTCTGGGACAGATTTACAATGAGCAGTTCTTC.

The chain is built from TRBV6-1 and TRBJ2-7; 7 nucleotides line up with TRBD1. V lost 6 bases, J lost 1 base, and 6 bases stayed unmatched. CDR3 length: 14 residues. CDR1 and CDR2 (germline): MNHNS, SASEGT. The CDR3 is CASSHTTGSYEQYF. The CDR3 DNA reads TGTGCCAGCAGCCACACGACAGGGTCCTACGAGCAGTACTTC.

The chain recombines TRBV5-8 with TRBJ1-3; D is possibly TRBD1 (6 bases). The germline V gene has CDR1 SGHTS and CDR2 YDEGEE. V was shortened by 4 bases and J by 4 bases, with 12 bases between the two germline ends. This CDR3 spans 14 amino acids. CDR3 residues: CASSGRQVGNTIYF. Here the CDR3 DNA reads TGTGCCAGCAGCGGGAGACAGGTCGGAAACACCATATATTTT. The variable domain in full, with the rest retrieved from reference TRBV5-8 and TRBJ1-3, is EAGVTQSPTHLIKTRGQQATLRCSPISGHTSVYWYQQALGLGLQFLLWYDEGEERNRGNFPPRFSGRQFPNYSSELNVNALELEDSALYLCASSGRQVGNTIYFGEGSWLTVV.

The rearrangement joins TRBV27 to TRBJ2-7; a weak D match, TRBD1 (6 bases). V was cut by 7 bases and J by 0 bases, with 13 bases left in between. Germline assignment: CDR1 MNHEY and CDR2 SMNVEV (reference sequence). The CDR3 totals 14 residues. As DNA, the CDR3 is TGTGCCAGCACCCGGACAGCCCTCTCCTACGAGCAGTACTTC. Translating it yields CASTRTALSYEQYF.

This chain's CDR3 is CASSLNRGDSGNTIYF. DNA for the CDR3: TGTGCCAGCAGTCTTAACAGGGGCGACTCTGGAAACACCATATATTTT. The chain is built from TRBV6-4 and TRBJ1-3; 7 nucleotides agree with TRBD1. Germline assignment: CDR1 MRHNA and CDR2 SNTAGT. Unmatched junction bases numbered 7, after V lost 5 bases and J lost 0 bases. The CDR3 has 16 residues.

This chain links TRBV6-5 with TRBJ1-2; 10 bases are shared with TRBD1. V gave up 4 bases and J gave up 5 bases; unmatched junction bases: 7. CDR1 is MNHEY and CDR2 is SVGAGI in the germline V gene. The CDR3 covers 15 residues. The CDR3 protein is CASSLRGQGEYGYTF. The CDR3 DNA follows: TGTGCCAGCAGTTTAAGAGGACAGGGGGAATATGGCTACACCTTC.

The rearrangement links TRBV27 to TRBJ1-5, with 7 nucleotides matching TRBD1. V trimming: 6 bases; J trimming: 0 bases; junction bases outside the gene matches: 5. Germline-derived CDR1 and CDR2 are MNHEY and SMNVEV (reference sequence). The CDR3 extends over 15 amino acids. CDR3 sequence reads: CASRGTDNSNQPQHF. CDR3 coding DNA: TGTGCCAGCAGGGGGACAGATAATAGCAATCAGCCCCAGCATTTT.

The chain employs TRBV11-2 and TRBJ2-3, with a weak D call TRBD1 (5 bases). Germline V lookup: CDR1 SGHAT, CDR2 FQNNGV. V lost 5 bases and J 5 bases, leaving 14 bases between the germline ends. The CDR3 consists of 14 residues. As DNA, the CDR3 is TGTGCCAGCAGCCTTAGTGGGGCTGGAGATACGCAGTATTTT. It codes for CASSLSGAGDTQYF.

This chain links TRBV7-2 with TRBJ1-2; no reliable D call. This CDR3 has 14 residues. Germline lookup yields CDR1 SGHTA and CDR2 FQGNSA. The ends were cut back, 4 bases at V and 4 bases at J, with 13 bases in the middle. In DNA, the CDR3 is TGTGCCAGCAGCTATTACAGATCAAGCTATGGCTACACCTTC. Translating gives CASSYYRSSYGYTF. The whole variable domain, filled in from reference TRBV7-2 and TRBJ1-2, reads GAGVSQSPSNKVTEKGKDVELRCDPISGHTALYWYRQSLGQGLEFLIYFQGNSAPDKSGLPSDRFSAERTGGSVSTLTIQRTQQEDSAVYLCASSYYRSSYGYTFGSGTRLTVV.